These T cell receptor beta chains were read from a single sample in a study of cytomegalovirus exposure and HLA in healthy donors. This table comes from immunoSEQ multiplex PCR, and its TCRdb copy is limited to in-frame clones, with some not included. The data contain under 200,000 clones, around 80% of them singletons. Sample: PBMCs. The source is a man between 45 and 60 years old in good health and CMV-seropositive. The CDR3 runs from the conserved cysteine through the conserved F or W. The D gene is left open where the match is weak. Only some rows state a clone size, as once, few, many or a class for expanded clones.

CDR3 DNA: TGTGCCAGTAGTATAGGTGGGACAGGGTCGTACCAAGAGACCCAGTACTTC; CDR3 protein: CASSIGGTGSYQETQYF; clone size: .; D gene: TRBD1; V gene: TRBV19; J gene: TRBJ2-5
CDR3 DNA: TGCGCCAGCAGCCCGGACCCCCGGACTTATGTCTACACCTTC; CDR3 protein: CASSPDPRTYVYTF; clone size: .; D gene: .; V gene: TRBV5-1; J gene: TRBJ1-2
CDR3 DNA: TGTGCCAGCAGCTTCGGGCAGGGGGCGAACACCGGGGAGCTGTTTTTT; CDR3 protein: CASSFGQGANTGELFF; clone size: .; D gene: TRBD1; V gene: TRBV11-3; J gene: TRBJ2-2
CDR3 DNA: TGCGCCAGCAGCCCGACTAGCGGGGGGGGCTATGAGCAGTTCTTC; CDR3 protein: CASSPTSGGGYEQFF; clone size: .; D gene: TRBD2; V gene: TRBV5-1; J gene: TRBJ2-1
CDR3 DNA: TGCGCCAGCAGCTTGGGCCAGGGAGGGGCCGCAACTGAAGCTTTCTTT; CDR3 protein: CASSLGQGGAATEAFF; clone size: .; D gene: .; V gene: TRBV5-1; J gene: TRBJ1-1
CDR3 DNA: TGCGCCAGCAGCCAAGATCGCCAGGGGGCGCGGTACACTGAAGCTTTCTTT; CDR3 protein: CASSQDRQGARYTEAFF; clone size: many; D gene: TRBD1; V gene: TRBV4-1; J gene: TRBJ1-1
CDR3 DNA: TGTGCCAGCAGCTTAGGGCAACCGGGACACAATCGCGCAGATACGCAGTATTTT; CDR3 protein: CASSLGQPGHNRADTQYF; clone size: .; D gene: .; V gene: TRBV11-3; J gene: TRBJ2-3
CDR3 DNA: TGTGCCAGCAGTGAATGGCAGGGGGGACGCGGCTACACCTTC; CDR3 protein: CASSEWQGGRGYTF; clone size: many; D gene: TRBD1; V gene: TRBV6-1; J gene: TRBJ1-2
CDR3 DNA: TGTGCCAGCAGTTCCCCCCGCACGGCGGGGGGTTCACCCCTCCACTTT; CDR3 protein: CASSSPRTAGGSPLHF; clone size: .; D gene: .; V gene: TRBV27; J gene: TRBJ1-6
CDR3 DNA: TGTGCCTGGGGACTAGATACGCAGTATTTT; CDR3 protein: CAWGLDTQYF; clone size: .; D gene: .; V gene: TRBV30; J gene: TRBJ2-3
CDR3 DNA: TGTGCCAGCAGCGTCTCCCCTAGGGGGTCCGAGTACTTC; CDR3 protein: CASSVSPRGSEYF; clone size: few; D gene: .; V gene: TRBV13; J gene: TRBJ2-5
CDR3 DNA: TGCGCCAGCAGCCGAGAAGGACAGGGCGCAACCGGGGAGCTGTTTTTT; CDR3 protein: CASSREGQGATGELFF; clone size: .; D gene: TRBD1; V gene: TRBV4-1; J gene: TRBJ2-2
CDR3 DNA: TGTGCCAGCAGCACCTCCGGAGGCAGCAATCAGCCCCAGCATTTT; CDR3 protein: CASSTSGGSNQPQHF; clone size: .; D gene: .; V gene: TRBV7-9; J gene: TRBJ1-5